These T cell receptor beta chains were read from a single sample in a study of early stage breast cancer tumors. Clones were read by immunoSEQ multiplex PCR, and TCRdb kept only the in-frame ones, dropping some. The data show tens of thousands of clones, around 78% seen once. Sequencing input: blood. These receptors all come from a person aged 35-55 years with breast cancer. CDR3s include the opening cysteine and the closing phenylalanine or tryptophan. Fields, in order: CDR3 DNA, CDR3 protein, J gene, D gene, clone size, V gene. D genes are given only for firm matches. The size field is filled for only some rows; it gives once, few, many or a size class.

CDR3 DNA: TGCGCCAGCAGCTTCCTATTGACACCGAACACTGAAGCTTTCTTT; CDR3 protein: CASSFLLTPNTEAFF; J gene: TRBJ1-1; D gene: -; clone size: once; V gene: TRBV5-1
CDR3 DNA: TGTGCCAGCTCTCGCGGAGGGGGTGAGACCCAGTACTTC; CDR3 protein: CASSRGGGETQYF; J gene: TRBJ2-5; D gene: -; clone size: -; V gene: TRBV18
CDR3 DNA: TGTGCCAGCAGCCTAAGTCGGATTCCCCTATACAATGAGCAGTTCTTC; CDR3 protein: CASSLSRIPLYNEQFF; J gene: TRBJ2-1; D gene: -; clone size: -; V gene: TRBV7-8
CDR3 DNA: TGTGCCAAACAACTGAAGACAGCCCAAGAGACCCAGTACTTC; CDR3 protein: CAKQLKTAQETQYF; J gene: TRBJ2-5; D gene: -; clone size: -; V gene: TRBV30
CDR3 DNA: TGTGCCAGCAGTGTTAGCGGGGGCACAGATACGCAGTATTTT; CDR3 protein: CASSVSGGTDTQYF; J gene: TRBJ2-3; D gene: TRBD2; clone size: -; V gene: TRBV6-4
CDR3 DNA: TGCGCCAGCAGCTTGAAGACAGGAGCCCTCACCGGGGAGCTGTTTTTT; CDR3 protein: CASSLKTGALTGELFF; J gene: TRBJ2-2; D gene: -; clone size: -; V gene: TRBV5-1
CDR3 DNA: TGTGCCAGCAGAACAAACTACTACAATGAGCAGTTCTTC; CDR3 protein: CASRTNYYNEQFF; J gene: TRBJ2-1; D gene: -; clone size: once; V gene: TRBV27
CDR3 DNA: TGTGCCAGCAGCCCTAACTCCTACGAGCAGTACTTC; CDR3 protein: CASSPNSYEQYF; J gene: TRBJ2-7; D gene: -; clone size: -; V gene: TRBV6-1
CDR3 DNA: TGTGCCAGCAGCTCGGGACTAGCGGGAGTCTACGAGCAGTACTTC; CDR3 protein: CASSSGLAGVYEQYF; J gene: TRBJ2-7; D gene: TRBD2; clone size: -; V gene: TRBV7-3
CDR3 DNA: TGCGCCAGCAGTGATAACAGGGCGGCCACTGAAGCTTTCTTT; CDR3 protein: CASSDNRAATEAFF; J gene: TRBJ1-1; D gene: -; clone size: -; V gene: TRBV10-2
CDR3 DNA: TGTGCCAGCAGCGGCGACTGGCGGTCAAGCTCCTACGAGCAGTACTTC; CDR3 protein: CASSGDWRSSSYEQYF; J gene: TRBJ2-7; D gene: -; clone size: -; V gene: TRBV9
CDR3 DNA: TGCAGCGTAGCATCCGGGACAAGAATCCGCACAGATACGCAGTATTTT; CDR3 protein: CSVASGTRIRTDTQYF; J gene: TRBJ2-3; D gene: -; clone size: -; V gene: TRBV29-1
CDR3 DNA: TGTGCCATCAGTGAGTCCGGTAGTTGGGACAGGGACGACGAGCAGTACTTC; CDR3 protein: CAISESGSWDRDDEQYF; J gene: TRBJ2-7; D gene: TRBD1; clone size: -; V gene: TRBV10-3
CDR3 DNA: TGTGCCAGCAGTGGTTATAGCGGGAGTATACGGGAGACCCAGTACTTC; CDR3 protein: CASSGYSGSIRETQYF; J gene: TRBJ2-5; D gene: TRBD2; clone size: -; V gene: TRBV6-1
CDR3 DNA: TGTGCCAGTAGTATAGACAGCATAGCAGGTGGCTACACCTTC; CDR3 protein: CASSIDSIAGGYTF; J gene: TRBJ1-2; D gene: -; clone size: -; V gene: TRBV19
CDR3 DNA: TGCGCCAGCAGCGTCGGGACTGTCCAGTACTTC; CDR3 protein: CASSVGTVQYF; J gene: TRBJ2-5; D gene: -; clone size: -; V gene: TRBV10-1
CDR3 DNA: TGTGCCAGCAGCCGAACGTCGGCTCACGCGGGAGATACGCAGTATTTT; CDR3 protein: CASSRTSAHAGDTQYF; J gene: TRBJ2-3; D gene: -; clone size: -; V gene: TRBV5-4
CDR3 DNA: TGTGCCAGCAGTCAGCCGGGACAGGCTTACGAGCAGTACTTC; CDR3 protein: CASSQPGQAYEQYF; J gene: TRBJ2-7; D gene: TRBD1; clone size: once; V gene: TRBV27
CDR3 DNA: TGTGCCAGTAGCTCTTCAGGGGGTAAGAACACTGAAGCTTTCTTT; CDR3 protein: CASSSSGGKNTEAFF; J gene: TRBJ1-1; D gene: TRBD1; clone size: -; V gene: TRBV19
CDR3 DNA: TGCGCCAGCAAGGGCGGTAGGGTGAGCTCCTACGAGCAGTACTTC; CDR3 protein: CASKGGRVSSYEQYF; J gene: TRBJ2-7; D gene: -; clone size: -; V gene: TRBV10-2
CDR3 DNA: TGTGCCAGCAGCTTAGGGGCAAGGGGGGGTTCCTACGAGCAGTACTTC; CDR3 protein: CASSLGARGGSYEQYF; J gene: TRBJ2-7; D gene: -; clone size: -; V gene: TRBV7-6
CDR3 DNA: TGTGCCAGCAATTTACAGGGGGGTAATGAGCAGTTCTTC; CDR3 protein: CASNLQGGNEQFF; J gene: TRBJ2-1; D gene: TRBD1; clone size: -; V gene: TRBV27
CDR3 DNA: TGTGCCAGCAACGGCGGGCAGAGCTCCTACAATGAGCAGTTCTTC; CDR3 protein: CASNGGQSSYNEQFF; J gene: TRBJ2-1; D gene: -; clone size: -; V gene: TRBV2
CDR3 DNA: TGTGCCATCAGTTTGGACAGGGAAGAGACCCAGTACTTC; CDR3 protein: CAISLDREETQYF; J gene: TRBJ2-5; D gene: TRBD1; clone size: -; V gene: TRBV10-3
CDR3 DNA: TGTGCCAGCAGCCCCTTTGGCAATGAGCAGTTCTTC; CDR3 protein: CASSPFGNEQFF; J gene: TRBJ2-1; D gene: -; clone size: -; V gene: TRBV11-2
CDR3 DNA: TGTGCCAGCAGCTTGGGCGGCCAAGAGACCCAGTACTTC; CDR3 protein: CASSLGGQETQYF; J gene: TRBJ2-5; D gene: -; clone size: -; V gene: TRBV7-2
CDR3 DNA: TGTGCCAGCAGTTACTCGATTACTAGCGGCTACAATGAGCAGTTCTTC; CDR3 protein: CASSYSITSGYNEQFF; J gene: TRBJ2-1; D gene: TRBD2; clone size: -; V gene: TRBV6-5
CDR3 DNA: TGCGCCAGCAGTCAAACACTAGGGACAGGGGAAAGCGAGCAGTACTTC; CDR3 protein: CASSQTLGTGESEQYF; J gene: TRBJ2-7; D gene: TRBD1; clone size: -; V gene: TRBV23-1
CDR3 DNA: TGTGCCTGGAGTGTTTTGCAGGGGAACACTGAAGCTTTCTTT; CDR3 protein: CAWSVLQGNTEAFF; J gene: TRBJ1-1; D gene: -; clone size: few; V gene: TRBV30
CDR3 DNA: TGTGCCAGCAGTCAGACAGAAGCTTTCTTT; CDR3 protein: CASSQTEAFF; J gene: TRBJ1-1; D gene: -; clone size: once; V gene: TRBV6-1
CDR3 DNA: TGTGCCAGCAGCTTAGCGAGAAACGAGCAGTACTTC; CDR3 protein: CASSLARNEQYF; J gene: TRBJ2-7; D gene: -; clone size: -; V gene: TRBV11-2
CDR3 DNA: TGTGCCAGCAGTGGGTTTGGGGAAGGCTACACCTTC; CDR3 protein: CASSGFGEGYTF; J gene: TRBJ1-2; D gene: -; clone size: -; V gene: TRBV2
CDR3 DNA: TGCGCCAGCAGCGGCGGGACCACCTACGAGCAGTACTTC; CDR3 protein: CASSGGTTYEQYF; J gene: TRBJ2-7; D gene: -; clone size: -; V gene: TRBV5-1
CDR3 DNA: TGTGCCAGCAGATACCAGGGGGGTAGCACTGAAGCTTTCTTT; CDR3 protein: CASRYQGGSTEAFF; J gene: TRBJ1-1; D gene: TRBD1; clone size: once; V gene: TRBV5-6
CDR3 DNA: TGTGCCAGTAGTATAGATCCCCCGCGGGGGGGACCGTACGAGCAGTACTTC; CDR3 protein: CASSIDPPRGGPYEQYF; J gene: TRBJ2-7; D gene: TRBD2; clone size: -; V gene: TRBV19
CDR3 DNA: TGCGCCAGCAGCCGAGACAGTTTCTATGGCTACACCTTC; CDR3 protein: CASSRDSFYGYTF; J gene: TRBJ1-2; D gene: -; clone size: -; V gene: TRBV5-1
CDR3 DNA: TGCGCCAGCAGCCCCCCCGGGAGGGGAGGAACTGAAGCTTTCTTT; CDR3 protein: CASSPPGRGGTEAFF; J gene: TRBJ1-1; D gene: -; clone size: -; V gene: TRBV5-1
CDR3 DNA: TGTGCCAGTAGTATTGTCAGGGGCTCCGATACGCAGTATTTT; CDR3 protein: CASSIVRGSDTQYF; J gene: TRBJ2-3; D gene: -; clone size: few; V gene: TRBV19
CDR3 DNA: TGTGCCAGCAGGGAGAAGGGCGGCAATCAGCCCCAGCATTTT; CDR3 protein: CASREKGGNQPQHF; J gene: TRBJ1-5; D gene: -; clone size: -; V gene: TRBV5-8
CDR3 DNA: TGTGCCAGCAGCTCAACAGGGTTCAATGAGCAGTTCTTC; CDR3 protein: CASSSTGFNEQFF; J gene: TRBJ2-1; D gene: -; clone size: -; V gene: TRBV7-8
CDR3 DNA: TGTGCCAGCAAAACAGGGAACATAGAGGGCTACACCTTC; CDR3 protein: CASKTGNIEGYTF; J gene: TRBJ1-2; D gene: -; clone size: -; V gene: TRBV2
CDR3 DNA: TGTGCCAGCTCACCTGGGAGTCAGGGAGAGACCCAGTACTTC; CDR3 protein: CASSPGSQGETQYF; J gene: TRBJ2-5; D gene: -; clone size: -; V gene: TRBV18
CDR3 DNA: TGTGCCAGCAGTGAAGGGACGCCGAATGAAAAACTGTTTTTT; CDR3 protein: CASSEGTPNEKLFF; J gene: TRBJ1-4; D gene: -; clone size: few; V gene: TRBV2
CDR3 DNA: TGTGCCAGCAGTGGACTAGCGGGGAAGGGAGATACGCAGTATTTT; CDR3 protein: CASSGLAGKGDTQYF; J gene: TRBJ2-3; D gene: TRBD2; clone size: -; V gene: TRBV2
CDR3 DNA: TGTGCCAGTAGTCCTTTGTGGCAGGCGACGAACACTGAAGCTTTCTTT; CDR3 protein: CASSPLWQATNTEAFF; J gene: TRBJ1-1; D gene: -; clone size: -; V gene: TRBV19
CDR3 DNA: TGTGCCAGCAGTATCGCAGGGCAGAACTATGGCTACACCTTC; CDR3 protein: CASSIAGQNYGYTF; J gene: TRBJ1-2; D gene: -; clone size: few; V gene: TRBV2
CDR3 DNA: TGTGCCAGGACCCGGGTTGCCCCGCCCTCCGAGCAGTACTTC; CDR3 protein: CARTRVAPPSEQYF; J gene: TRBJ2-7; D gene: -; clone size: few; V gene: TRBV6-7
CDR3 DNA: TGTGCCAGCCGAACCAGACAGCACTACGAGCAGTACTTC; CDR3 protein: CASRTRQHYEQYF; J gene: TRBJ2-7; D gene: -; clone size: -; V gene: TRBV2
CDR3 DNA: TGTGCCAGCAGGGAGACAGGGCTGAACACTGAAGCTTTCTTT; CDR3 protein: CASRETGLNTEAFF; J gene: TRBJ1-1; D gene: TRBD1; clone size: -; V gene: TRBV2
CDR3 DNA: TGTGCCAGCAGCTTGCTATTTAGTCGCAATGAGCAGTTCTTC; CDR3 protein: CASSLLFSRNEQFF; J gene: TRBJ2-1; D gene: -; clone size: -; V gene: TRBV7-2
CDR3 DNA: TGTGCCAGCACCCTCTCGCCCGGGACTAGCGGTATGGAGACCCAGTACTTC; CDR3 protein: CASTLSPGTSGMETQYF; J gene: TRBJ2-5; D gene: TRBD2; clone size: -; V gene: TRBV7-9
CDR3 DNA: TGTGCCAGCAGCCCTGGGGGGGGACTAAAAGGGTCCTACGAGCAGTACTTC; CDR3 protein: CASSPGGGLKGSYEQYF; J gene: TRBJ2-7; D gene: TRBD2; clone size: -; V gene: TRBV5-4
CDR3 DNA: TGTGCCACCAGCAGGGAGCGGGTGGGTGAGCAGTTCTTC; CDR3 protein: CATSRERVGEQFF; J gene: TRBJ2-1; D gene: -; clone size: -; V gene: TRBV15
CDR3 DNA: TGTGCCAGCAGCTTGGGGGGGACAGAGGCGGAACTGTTTTTT; CDR3 protein: CASSLGGTEAELFF; J gene: TRBJ1-4; D gene: TRBD1; clone size: -; V gene: TRBV11-2
CDR3 DNA: TGTGCCAGCAGCTTGTATGACAGATCCTACGAGCAGTACTTC; CDR3 protein: CASSLYDRSYEQYF; J gene: TRBJ2-7; D gene: -; clone size: -; V gene: TRBV11-2
CDR3 DNA: TGTGCCAGCAGCGTTGTGGGGGGCCGATATTCCTCTGGAAACACCATATATTTT; CDR3 protein: CASSVVGGRYSSGNTIYF; J gene: TRBJ1-3; D gene: -; clone size: -; V gene: TRBV7-8
CDR3 DNA: TGTGCCAGCAGGTCGATGAGCTACGAGCAGTACTTC; CDR3 protein: CASRSMSYEQYF; J gene: TRBJ2-7; D gene: -; clone size: -; V gene: TRBV2